This TCR beta chain was retrieved from a study of blood T cell repertoires in COVID-19. This clone appeared a single time. V lost 3 bases and J lost 3; bases outside the gene matches: 4. Germline-derived CDR1 and CDR2 are SGHAT and FQDESV (reference sequence). The CDR3 consists of 15 residues. This table comes from immunoSEQ multiplex PCR, and its TCRdb copy is limited to in-frame clones, with some not included. The sample includes approximately 240,000 clones, 70% to 90% of them seen just once. The source material was peripheral blood. The receptor comes from a woman in her twenties or thirties who had recovered from COVID-19. The rearrangement joins TRBV11-1 to TRBJ1-3; 8 nucleotides line up with TRBD1. CDR3 DNA: TGTGCCAGCAGCTTGGCGGGGACAGGTGGAAACACCATATATTTT. Residues: CASSLAGTGGNTIYF.